The sequence of this TCR beta chain was determined in a study of T cells in localized non-small cell lung cancer. V was clipped by 4 bases and J by 3 bases; unmatched bases: 9. Germline CDR1 SGHNT, CDR2 YENEEA. The CDR3 runs to 16 residues. This table comes from immunoSEQ multiplex PCR, and its TCRdb copy is limited to in-frame clones, with some not included. The data contain roughly 2,300 clones, approximately 23% of them singletons. The rearrangement uses TRBV11-3 and TRBJ2-1; 7 bases agree with TRBD2. The sequence derives from a man between 40 and 70 years old with stage II lung adenocarcinoma. The sequencing here drew on lung tumor tissue, taken before any cancer treatment. CDR3 bases: TGTGCCAGCAGCTCCTGGGGGGGAGAGAGCTACAATGAGCAGTTCTTC. It is translated as CASSSWGGESYNEQFF.